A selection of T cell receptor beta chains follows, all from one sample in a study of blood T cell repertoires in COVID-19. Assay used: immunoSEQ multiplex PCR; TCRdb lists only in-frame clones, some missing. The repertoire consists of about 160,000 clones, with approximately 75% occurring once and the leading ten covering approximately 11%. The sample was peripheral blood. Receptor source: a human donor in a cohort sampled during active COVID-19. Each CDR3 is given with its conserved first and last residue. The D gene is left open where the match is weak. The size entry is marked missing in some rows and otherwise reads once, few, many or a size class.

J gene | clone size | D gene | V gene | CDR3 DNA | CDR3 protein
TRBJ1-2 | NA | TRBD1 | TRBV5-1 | TGCGCCAGCAGCTCTGGAACAGGGGGCCCCTATGGCTACACCTTC | CASSSGTGGPYGYTF
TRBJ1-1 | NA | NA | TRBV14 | TGTGCCAGCAGCCACATGACAGGTTACATGAACACTGAAGCTTTCTTT | CASSHMTGYMNTEAFF
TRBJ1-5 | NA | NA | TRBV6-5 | TGTGCCAGCAGTTATAAGGGGGGGGGATATCAGCCCCAGCATTTT | CASSYKGGGYQPQHF
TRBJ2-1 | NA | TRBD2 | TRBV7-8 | TGTGCCAGCAGCTTAGCACTTGCGGGAGGGTTAAACTTGGAGCAGTTCTTC | CASSLALAGGLNLEQFF
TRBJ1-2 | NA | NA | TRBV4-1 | TGCGCCAGCAGCCATCTCAAGGTGAACAGAAAGAGTGGCTACACCTTC | CASSHLKVNRKSGYTF
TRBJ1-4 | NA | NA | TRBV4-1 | TGCGCCAGCAGCCAAGTCGCGTCCACTAATGAAAAACTGTTTTTT | CASSQVASTNEKLFF
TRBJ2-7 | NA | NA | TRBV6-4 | TGTGCTCTAGGGGGGGGAAGCTCCTACGAGCAGTACTTC | CALGGGSSYEQYF
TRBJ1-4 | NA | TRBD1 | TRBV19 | TGTGCCAGTCGACTAGAAGGGGGCGGTAATGAAAAACTGTTTTTT | CASRLEGGGNEKLFF
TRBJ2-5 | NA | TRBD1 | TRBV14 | TGTGCCAGCAGCCAACCCCGGGACAGGGGTTGGGAGACCCAGTACTTC | CASSQPRDRGWETQYF
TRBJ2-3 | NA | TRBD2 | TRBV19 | TGTGCCACCGCCCCGGGACTAGCGGGAGGGAGTGCAGATACGCAGTATTTT | CATAPGLAGGSADTQYF
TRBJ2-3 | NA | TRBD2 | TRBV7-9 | TGTGCCAGCAGCTTAGCGGTGGGTACTAGCGGCCTAAGGCTAGATACGCAGTATTTT | CASSLAVGTSGLRLDTQYF
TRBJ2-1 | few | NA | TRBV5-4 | TGTGCCAGCAGCCCCGGGACTCCACGGTTCAATGAGCAGTTCTTC | CASSPGTPRFNEQFF
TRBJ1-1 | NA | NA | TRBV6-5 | TGTGCCAGCAATGGGGCTTCGCAAGGGGCCGAGGCTTTCTTT | CASNGASQGAEAFF
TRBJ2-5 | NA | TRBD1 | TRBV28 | TGTGCCAGCACCCAGGACAGGGACGGGGAGACCCAGTACTTC | CASTQDRDGETQYF
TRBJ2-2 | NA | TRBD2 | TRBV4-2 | TGTGCCAGCAGCCAAGATGCTAGCGGGGGGAGAGAGCTGTTTTTT | CASSQDASGGRELFF
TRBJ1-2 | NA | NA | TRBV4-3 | TGCGCCAGCAGCCAAACCCAGGGGTTTGGCTACACCTTC | CASSQTQGFGYTF
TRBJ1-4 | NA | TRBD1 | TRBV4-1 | TGCGCCAGCAGAGAGGAGGGGGCGCGGGCAAAACTGTTTTTT | CASREEGARAKLFF
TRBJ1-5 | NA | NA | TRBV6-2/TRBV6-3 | TGTGCCAGCAGTTACTCGTCACCCTTGGACAAGCCCCAGCATTTT | CASSYSSPLDKPQHF
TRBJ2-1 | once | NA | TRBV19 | TGTGCCAGTAGTATAGAGACTAAGCACCTCGTCTTC | CASSIETKHLVF
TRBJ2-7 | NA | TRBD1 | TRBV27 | TGTGCCAGCAGTTTATTTATGGGACAGGCGGCCTACGAGCAGTACTTC | CASSLFMGQAAYEQYF
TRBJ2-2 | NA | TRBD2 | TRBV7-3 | TGTGCCAGCAGCAAACCGGGACTAGCGGGAGGGAAAAACACCGGGGAGCTGTTTTTT | CASSKPGLAGGKNTGELFF
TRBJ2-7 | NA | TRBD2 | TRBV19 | TGTGCCAGTAGTATACTGACTAGCGGAGCCTACGAGCAGTACTTC | CASSILTSGAYEQYF
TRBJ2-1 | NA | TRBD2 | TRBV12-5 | TGTGCTAGTGGTCCCCCTAGCGGAGCCTACAATGAGCAGTTCTTC | CASGPPSGAYNEQFF
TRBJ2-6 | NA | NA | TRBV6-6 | TGTGCCAGCGTCGGGAGACACTCTGGGGCCAACGTCCTGACTTTC | CASVGRHSGANVLTF
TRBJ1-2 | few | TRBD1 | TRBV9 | TGTGCCAGCAGCGCGGGTGGGGACAGTGCTTATGGCTACACCTTC | CASSAGGDSAYGYTF
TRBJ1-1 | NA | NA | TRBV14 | TGTGCCAGCAGCCAAGATAGACTCACTGAAGCTTTCTTT | CASSQDRLTEAFF
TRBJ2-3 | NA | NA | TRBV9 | TGTGCCAGCAGCTATAGGAGTAGGGCAGGGAGCACAGATACGCAGTATTTT | CASSYRSRAGSTDTQYF
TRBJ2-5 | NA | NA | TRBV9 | TGTGCCAGCAGCCCATCCCTCCACTTCGGTGAGACCCAGTACTTC | CASSPSLHFGETQYF
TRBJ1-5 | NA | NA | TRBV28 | TGTGCCAGCGGCCACCCAAAGGCGGGTCAGCCCCAGCATTTT | CASGHPKAGQPQHF
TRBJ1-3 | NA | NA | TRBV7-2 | TGTGCCAGCAGCTTGAGGGATACTGGAAACACCATATATTTT | CASSLRDTGNTIYF
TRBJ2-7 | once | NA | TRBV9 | TGTGCCAGCAGCGTAGCTGGGCAGGGTCCCCCCTACGAGCAGTACTTC | CASSVAGQGPPYEQYF
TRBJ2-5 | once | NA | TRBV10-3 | TGTGCCACAATTCCAGGGGGAGGAGAGACCCAGTACTTC | CATIPGGGETQYF
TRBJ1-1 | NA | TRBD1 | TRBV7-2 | TGTGCCAGCACACGCCAGGGAGACAGGGGGCTCACTGAAGCTTTCTTT | CASTRQGDRGLTEAFF
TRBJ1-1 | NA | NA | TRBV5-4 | TGTGCCAGCAGCTTGGCAGCAGGGCGGCCTGAAGCTTTCTTT | CASSLAAGRPEAFF
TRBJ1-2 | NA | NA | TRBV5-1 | TGCGCCAGCAGCCCGGCGGGGGACTATGGCTACACCTTC | CASSPAGDYGYTF
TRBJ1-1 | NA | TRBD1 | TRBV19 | TGTGCCAGTAGTATTAGGGGGACAGGGGGCTCAGGTACTGAAGCTTTCTTT | CASSIRGTGGSGTEAFF
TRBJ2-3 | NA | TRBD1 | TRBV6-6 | TGTGCCAGCAGAAACCGGGACAGGACGACAGATACGCAGTATTTT | CASRNRDRTTDTQYF
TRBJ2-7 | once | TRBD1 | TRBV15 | TGTGCCACCAGCAGAGATCAGACAGGGGGCTACGAGCAGTACTTC | CATSRDQTGGYEQYF
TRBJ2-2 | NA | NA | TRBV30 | TGTGCCTGGAGTATAGAAGACAGAGACACCGGGGAGCTGTTTTTT | CAWSIEDRDTGELFF
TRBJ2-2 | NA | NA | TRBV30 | TGTGCCTGGACCCGTGGGGGGGGGCGCACCGGGGAGCTGTTTTTT | CAWTRGGGRTGELFF
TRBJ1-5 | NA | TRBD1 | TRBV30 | TGTGCCTGCCGGACAGGGAGGCAGCCCCAGCATTTT | CACRTGRQPQHF
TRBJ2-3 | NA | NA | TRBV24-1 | TGTGCCACCAGTGATCCCGACAGACCTAGCACAGATACGCAGTATTTT | CATSDPDRPSTDTQYF
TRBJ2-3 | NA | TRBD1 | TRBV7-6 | TGTGCCAGCAGCTACAGGGCATGGACAGGGGAGGATACGCAGTATTTT | CASSYRAWTGEDTQYF